One sample yielded the 22 T cell receptor beta chains listed below, sequenced in a study of CD8 T cells in ankylosing spondylitis. TCRdb reprocessed the 5' RACE reads with MiXCR, giving one entry per CDR3 protein. The top ten clones hold 9.1% of a sample with more than 250,000 distinct CDR3 sequences, around 10% of them seen once. What was sequenced was blood, either unsorted or a sorted T cell fraction (not recorded which). Receptors were obtained from a female donor with ankylosing spondylitis or in good health (not recorded which).

The sample holds a few counts of this clonotype. The gene calls are TRBV5-1 and TRBJ2-5; D possibly matches TRBD1 or TRBD2 (5 bases each). CDR1 and CDR2 (germline): SGHRS, YFSETQ. The CDR3 contains 13 residues. Trimming removed 7 bases at V and 4 bases at J, with 14 bases between. The chain's CDR3 is CASGTESGETQYF. The CDR3 DNA reads as TGCGCCAGCGGGACCGAGAGTGGAGAGACCCAGTACTTC.

This clonotype was detected many times. The V gene is TRBV12-3 or TRBV12-4, the J gene TRBJ1-1, with D maybe TRBD1 (6 bases). Trimming took 11 bases from V and 1 from J, leaving 11 bases between them. The CDR3 sequence is 12 residues long. The chain's CDR3 is CADGQTNTEAFF. The CDR3 nucleotides are TGTGCCGACGGACAGACGAACACTGAAGCTTTCTTT.

This clonotype has just one count. This rearrangement joins TRBV7-9 to TRBJ1-4, with a possible D match to TRBD1 (5 bases). Germline CDR1 is SEHNR and CDR2 is FQNEAQ (reference sequence). Trimming took off 4 bases at V and 7 bases at J, with 19 bases between the two ends. This CDR3 has 16 amino acids. The CDR3 DNA sequence: TGTGCCAGCAGCTCCTCGGCGGGTCTGGGGGGTGAAAAACTGTTTTTT. This codes for CASSSSAGLGGEKLFF.

In its sample, this clonotype was seen many times. The rearrangement joins TRBV6-1 to TRBJ1-1; D is unresolved. The germline CDR1 and CDR2 sequences are MNHNS and SASEGT. The CDR3 has 15 amino acids. V gave up 0 bases and J gave up 4 bases, with 12 bases separating them. The CDR3 protein is CASSEARPGTTEAFF. In DNA, the CDR3 is TGTGCCAGCAGTGAAGCGCGGCCGGGTACCACTGAAGCTTTCTTT.

This clonotype was seen ten or more times. V usage is TRBV5-4 and J usage is TRBJ1-2; possibly TRBD1 for D (6 bases). This CDR3 spans 16 amino acids. V was clipped by 6 bases and J by 2 bases, with 20 bases between them. Germline values: CDR1 SGHNT, CDR2 YYREEE (reference sequence). Here the CDR3 DNA reads TGTGCCAGCACCAATCCGAGGGACAAATGGAACTATGGCTACACCTTC. Its translation: CASTNPRDKWNYGYTF.

This clonotype was recorded at least ten times. The chain links TRBV6-2 or TRBV6-3 to TRBJ1-5, with D perhaps TRBD1 (5 bases). Germline CDR1 and CDR2: MNHEY and SVGEGT. V gave up 5 bases and J gave up 2 bases, with 16 bases separating them. The CDR3 totals 16 residues. The chain's CDR3 is CASSLLPGGGNQPQHF. CDR3 coding DNA: TGTGCCAGCAGTCTCCTTCCGGGGGGAGGCAATCAGCCCCAGCATTTT.

V and J are TRBV7-6 and TRBJ2-2; 9 bases fit TRBD1. The CDR3 sequence is 15 residues long. Trimming cost V 4 bases and J 4 bases; bases outside gene matches: 4. Germline V gene sequence: CDR1 SGHVS, CDR2 FNYEAQ. The DNA of the CDR3 is TGTGCCAGCAGCTCCGGGACAGGGATCACCGGGGAGCTGTTTTTT. Amino acid sequence: CASSSGTGITGELFF.

This clonotype was seen at least ten times. V is TRBV20-1 and J is TRBJ2-1, with D possibly matching TRBD1 (6 bases). There are 15 residues in the CDR3. The germline V and J ends were trimmed by 5 bases and 0 bases, with 14 bases remaining between them. The germline gives CDR1 DFQATT, CDR2 SNEGSKA (reference sequence). The CDR3 protein is CSAVDREISYNEQFF. CDR3 DNA sequence: TGCAGTGCTGTGGACAGAGAAATCTCCTACAATGAGCAGTTCTTC.

Concerning this clonotype itself: One base away lies a much larger clone, so this may be a sequencing read error. This sequence joins TRBV20-1 and TRBJ1-1; possible D gene TRBD1, 5 bases. Germline V gene sequence: CDR1 DFQATT, CDR2 SNEGSKA (reference sequence). This CDR3 comprises 13 residues. As DNA, the CDR3 is TGCAGTGCTAGAGTCAGGGAATGGACTGAAGCTCTCTTT. Encoded protein: CSARVREWTEALF.

At least ten counts were recorded for this clonotype. The gene calls are TRBV20-1 and TRBJ2-3; tentatively, D is TRBD2 (6 bases). Germline assignment: CDR1 DFQATT and CDR2 SNEGSKA (reference sequence). The CDR3 length is 14 residues. V was cut by 7 bases and J by 4 bases, with 18 bases left in between. DNA for the CDR3: TGCAGTGGAAGGGTGGAGGGCAATGCAGATACGCAGTATTTT. This codes for CSGRVEGNADTQYF.

This clonotype was counted many times. The gene calls are TRBV20-1 and TRBJ1-2, with D uncertain. The CDR3 loop spans 12 amino acids. The germline CDR1 and CDR2 sequences are DFQATT and SNEGSKA (reference sequence). V lost 6 bases and J 8 bases, leaving 16 bases between the germline ends. The CDR3 here is CSAPTGIGGYTF. CDR3 in DNA: TGCAGTGCCCCGACTGGGATCGGGGGCTACACCTTC.

This clonotype was seen ten or more times. The chain carries TRBV4-1 and TRBJ2-2; 7 bases map to TRBD1. Germline-derived CDR1 and CDR2 are MGHRA and YSYEKL. After removal of 7 bases from V and 1 base from J, the junction contained 6 bases not matched to a gene. This CDR3 is built from 15 residues. CDR3 nucleotides: TGCGCCAGCACCTCATGGACAGGGAACACCGGGGAGCTGTTTTTT. Protein: CASTSWTGNTGELFF.

This clonotype was picked up many times. The chain joins TRBV20-1 to TRBJ2-2, with D perhaps TRBD1 (7 bases). Germline CDR1 reads DFQATT; CDR2 reads SNEGSKA (reference sequence). The V end lost 4 bases, the J end lost 8 bases, and 14 bases lay between the germline ends. This CDR3 has 13 residues. CDR3 bases: TGCAGTGCTAAGACAGGGCGGGGTGGGGAGCTGTTTTTT. The encoded protein is CSAKTGRGGELFF.

The rearrangement uses TRBV11-2 and TRBJ2-7; 10 bases are shared with TRBD2. The CDR3 totals 14 residues. V lost 4 bases and J lost 5; bases outside the gene matches: 5. Germline V gene sequence: CDR1 SGHAT, CDR2 FQNNGV. The CDR3 nucleotides read TGTGCCAGCAGCTCCCGACTAGCGGGCCACGAGCAGTACTTC. This sequence encodes CASSSRLAGHEQYF.

This clonotype was recorded at least ten times. This chain connects TRBV20-1 to TRBJ1-5; the match to TRBD1 covers 7 bases. Germline CDR1 and CDR2: DFQATT and SNEGSKA (reference sequence). The J segment lost 1 base and the V segment lost 3 bases, leaving 0 bases of the junction unmatched. CDR3 length: 13 amino acids. In nucleotides, the CDR3 is TGCAGTGCTAGGACAGGGAGCAATCAGCCCCAGCATTTT. Translation gives CSARTGSNQPQHF.

The chain combines TRBV12-3 or TRBV12-4 with TRBJ2-1; 8 nucleotides agree with TRBD2. This CDR3 contains 15 residues. J lost 7 bases, V lost 6 bases, and 11 bases had no gene match. The CDR3 is CASRDRASGQNEQFF. The CDR3 DNA reads as TGTGCCAGCAGGGACCGCGCTAGCGGGCAAAATGAGCAGTTCTTC.

In this sample, this clonotype turned up many times. The rearrangement joins TRBV5-1 to TRBJ2-3; D is undetermined. The CDR3 extends over 13 amino acids. Per the germline V gene, CDR1 is SGHRS and CDR2 is YFSETQ. V lost 4 bases and J 6 bases, leaving 12 bases between the germline ends. The CDR3 DNA is TGCGCCAGCAGCCACCCGACTGGTGATACGCAGTATTTT. It specifies CASSHPTGDTQYF.

This chain uses TRBV4-1 with TRBJ1-2, with D unresolved. Germline-derived CDR1 and CDR2 are MGHRA and YSYEKL. Trimming stripped 6 bases from V and 6 bases from J, with 17 bases between. This CDR3 has 14 residues. CDR3 bases: TGCGCCAGCAGATCGACACGGGGATGGGATGGCTACACCTTC. This gives the protein CASRSTRGWDGYTF.

This clonotype has just one count. Being one base from a much bigger clone, this may be a read error. The chain links TRBV25-1 to TRBJ2-7; 8 positions agree with TRBD1. CDR3 length: 13 amino acids. In germline, CDR1 is MGHDK, CDR2 SYGVNS. The CDR3 region has the DNA TGTGTCAGCGCGGGACAGGACTCCTACGAGCAGTACTTC. The encoded protein is CVSAGQDSYEQYF.

The chain joins TRBV7-6 to TRBJ2-5; 8 nucleotides agree with TRBD2. The CDR3 loop spans 17 amino acids. The J segment lost 2 bases and the V segment lost 2 bases, leaving 10 bases of the junction unmatched. Germline-derived CDR1 and CDR2 are SGHVS and FNYEAQ. The CDR3 loop reads CASSLFGGVGTQETQYF. The CDR3 DNA is TGTGCCAGCAGCTTATTCGGGGGGGTGGGCACACAAGAGACCCAGTACTTC.

There are many counts of this clonotype. The chain recombines TRBV20-1 with TRBJ2-1; D is unresolved. The length of the CDR3 is 17 residues. In germline, CDR1 is DFQATT, CDR2 SNEGSKA (reference sequence). The V and J ends lost 3 bases and 2 bases respectively, with 20 bases between them. CDR3 sequence: CSASGQIIARTYNEQFF. DNA for the CDR3: TGCAGTGCTAGTGGCCAGATTATAGCCCGGACCTACAATGAGCAGTTCTTC.

This clonotype occurred a few times. The V and J genes are TRBV5-1 and TRBJ1-5; a possible D gene is TRBD1 (6 bases). The CDR3 runs 15 residues. The germline CDR1 and CDR2 sequences are SGHRS and YFSETQ. Deletions cut 2 bases from V and 1 base from J, with 10 bases between. The CDR3 bases are TGCGCCAGCAGCTTAACAGGGAAAAGCAATCAGCCCCAGCATTTT. Encoded protein: CASSLTGKSNQPQHF.